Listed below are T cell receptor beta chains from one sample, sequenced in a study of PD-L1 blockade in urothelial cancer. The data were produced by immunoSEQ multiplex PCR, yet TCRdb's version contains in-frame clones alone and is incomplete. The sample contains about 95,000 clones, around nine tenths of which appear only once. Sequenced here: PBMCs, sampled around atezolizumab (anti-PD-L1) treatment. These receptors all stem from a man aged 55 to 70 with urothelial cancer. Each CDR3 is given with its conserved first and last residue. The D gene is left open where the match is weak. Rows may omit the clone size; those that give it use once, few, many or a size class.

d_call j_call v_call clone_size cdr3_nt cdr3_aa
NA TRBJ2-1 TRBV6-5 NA TGTGCCAGCAGTTACACTCAAGGGAGCAATGAGCAGTTCTTC CASSYTQGSNEQFF
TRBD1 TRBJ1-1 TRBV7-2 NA TGTGCCAGCAGCTTAGGGGACAGTCGTATTGCTTTCTTT CASSLGDSRIAFF
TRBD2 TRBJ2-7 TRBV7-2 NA TGTGCCAGCACCCGGGGAGGGACGGGCGAGCAGTACTTC CASTRGGTGEQYF
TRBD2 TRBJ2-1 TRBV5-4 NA TGTGCCAGCAGCTTAACTAGCGGCCTTAGCTCCTACAATGAGCAGTTCTTC CASSLTSGLSSYNEQFF
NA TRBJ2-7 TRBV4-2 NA TGTGCCAGCAGCCCTGGCGCGGGTCCCTACGAGCAGTACTTC CASSPGAGPYEQYF
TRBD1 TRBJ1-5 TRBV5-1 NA TGCGCCAGCAGCCAGGGACAGGGCAGCAATCAGCCCCAGCATTTT CASSQGQGSNQPQHF
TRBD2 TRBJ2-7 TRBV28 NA TGTGCCAGCTCCCCCTTTGGAGGAGCGGGAGGTGCCGAGCAGTACTTC CASSPFGGAGGAEQYF
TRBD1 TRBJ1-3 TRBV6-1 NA TGTGCCAGTAGAATCCGGGACAGGGAAGGAAACACCATATATTTT CASRIRDREGNTIYF
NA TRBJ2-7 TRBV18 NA TGTGCCAGCTCACCAAGTGCGGGGTTCTACGAGCAGTACTTC CASSPSAGFYEQYF
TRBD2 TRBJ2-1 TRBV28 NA TGTGCCAGCAGTTCATCGGGACTAGCGGGAGGGCCCAGCTCCTACAATGAGCAGTTCTTC CASSSSGLAGGPSSYNEQFF
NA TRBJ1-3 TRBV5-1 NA TGCGCCAGCAGCTGGGGGCATTCCTCTGGAAACACCATATATTTT CASSWGHSSGNTIYF
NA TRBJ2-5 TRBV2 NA TGTGCCAGCAGTGAAAGGCGGGTCGACCAAGAGACCCAGTACTTC CASSERRVDQETQYF
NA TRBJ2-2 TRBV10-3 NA TGTGCCATCAGTGAGCCTCCCACAGCCCTCAACACCGGGGAGCTGTTTTTT CAISEPPTALNTGELFF
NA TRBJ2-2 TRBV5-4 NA TGTGCCAGCAGCTTTCCGGGGAACACCGGGGAGCTGTTTTTT CASSFPGNTGELFF
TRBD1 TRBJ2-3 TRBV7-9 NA TGTGCCAGCAGCTTCTACAGGGGCGCAGATACGCAGTATTTT CASSFYRGADTQYF
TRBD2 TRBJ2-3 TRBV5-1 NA TGCGCCAGCAGCCCTAGCGCTCGGGGGAGGGCCAGGACAGATACGCAGTATTTT CASSPSARGRARTDTQYF
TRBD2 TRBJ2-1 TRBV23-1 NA TGCGCCAGCCGTCACAGAATTGGGACTAGTCGAGGTGAGAGAAATGAGCAGTTCTTC CASRHRIGTSRGERNEQFF
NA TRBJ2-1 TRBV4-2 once TGTGCCAGCAGCCAAGTCGCGGCCTACAATGAGCAGTTCTTC CASSQVAAYNEQFF
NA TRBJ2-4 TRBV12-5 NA TGTGCTAGTGGTCCGGGGGACGGACTTATATACTTC CASGPGDGLIYF
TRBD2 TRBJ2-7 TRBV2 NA TGTGCCACAGAACCGGGACTAGGGTCCTACGAGCAGTACTTC CATEPGLGSYEQYF
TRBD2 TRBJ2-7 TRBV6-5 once TGTGCCAGCAGTCCACCGGGACTAGCGGGAGGTTTTCAGTACTTC CASSPPGLAGGFQYF
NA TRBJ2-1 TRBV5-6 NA TGTGCCAGCAGCCCGACTACGCGCGAGCAGTTCTTC CASSPTTREQFF
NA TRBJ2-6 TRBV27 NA TGTGCCAGCAGTTCCGACGGGTCTGGGGCCAACGTCCTGACTTTC CASSSDGSGANVLTF
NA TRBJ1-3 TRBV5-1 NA TGCGCCAGCAGCGGCCAACAGGGAATCTCTGGAAACACCATATATTTT CASSGQQGISGNTIYF
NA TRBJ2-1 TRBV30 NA TGTGCCTGGAGGCGTCACGATGAGCAGTTCTTC CAWRRHDEQFF
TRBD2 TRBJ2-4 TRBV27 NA TGTGCCAGCAGTCTCGATCCGGGACTAGCGGGAGGCGGAGCCAAAAACATTCAGTACTTC CASSLDPGLAGGGAKNIQYF
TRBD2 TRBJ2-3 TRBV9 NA TGTGCCAGCAGCAACAATCCCAGGGCAGGGAGGGAAGATACGCAGTATTTT CASSNNPRAGREDTQYF
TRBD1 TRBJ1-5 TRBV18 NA TGTGCCAGCTCACCGGGACAGGGTAATCAGCCCCAGCATTTT CASSPGQGNQPQHF
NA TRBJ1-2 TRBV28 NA TGTGCCAGCAGTTTTGGCAGGGACTATGGCTACACCTTC CASSFGRDYGYTF
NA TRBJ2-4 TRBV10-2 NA TGCGCCAGCAGTGAATTAGCGGAAGCCAAAAACATTCAGTACTTC CASSELAEAKNIQYF
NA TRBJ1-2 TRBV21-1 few TGTGCCAGCAGTCTTAGACAGGGTGAGTATGGCTACACCTTC CASSLRQGEYGYTF
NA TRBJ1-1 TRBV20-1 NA TGCAGTGCCTTCCGTCGGACTGAAGCTTTCTTT CSAFRRTEAFF
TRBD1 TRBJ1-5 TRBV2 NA TGTGCCAGCAGGGGTTCTCAGCGGGACAGGGACTATAGCAATCAGCCCCAGCATTTT CASRGSQRDRDYSNQPQHF
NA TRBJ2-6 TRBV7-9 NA TGTGCCAGCAGCCTGGGCGAAGCTGGGGCCAACGTCCTGACTTTC CASSLGEAGANVLTF
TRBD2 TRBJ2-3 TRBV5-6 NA TGTGCCAGCAGCTTCGGACTAGCGGGACTCACAGATACGCAGTATTTT CASSFGLAGLTDTQYF
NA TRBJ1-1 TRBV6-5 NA TGTGCCAGCAGTTACGTCCACTCTCGAGCTGAAGCTTTCTTT CASSYVHSRAEAFF
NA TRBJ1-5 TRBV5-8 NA TGTGCCAGCAGCCGCGGTGAGACCTCTAGCAATCAGCCCCAGCATTTT CASSRGETSSNQPQHF
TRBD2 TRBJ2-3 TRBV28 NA TGTGCCAGCAGTTTCAAACCGGGACTAGCGACAGATACGCAGTATTTT CASSFKPGLATDTQYF
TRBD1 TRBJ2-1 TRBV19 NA TGTGCCAGTAGTATCGCTTCCGGACAGGTGGGGTTCTTC CASSIASGQVGFF
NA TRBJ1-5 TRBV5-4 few TGTGCCAGCACCCTGGGGGGTTCATCTCAGCCCCAGCATTTT CASTLGGSSQPQHF
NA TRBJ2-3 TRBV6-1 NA TGTGCCAGCAGTGTGGGCGTCGGGCTAGCTACGCAGTATTTT CASSVGVGLATQYF
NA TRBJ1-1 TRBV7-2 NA TGTGCCAGCTCCTCCTTCGCGGGACTCTCAAAGGGCACTGAAGCTTTCTTT CASSSFAGLSKGTEAFF
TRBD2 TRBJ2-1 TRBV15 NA TGTGCCACCAGAGAACCGGGACTAGGTAATGAGCAGTTCTTC CATREPGLGNEQFF
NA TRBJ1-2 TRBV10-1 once TGCGCCAGCAGCCTCCAGGGAAGCTATGGCTACACCTTC CASSLQGSYGYTF
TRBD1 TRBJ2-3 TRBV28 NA TGTGCCACCTTCGAGGGGGCTGGAGATACGCAGTATTTT CATFEGAGDTQYF
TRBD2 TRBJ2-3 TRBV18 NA TGTGCCAGCTCACCACCGGGTAGCGGGTCCACGCAGTATTTT CASSPPGSGSTQYF
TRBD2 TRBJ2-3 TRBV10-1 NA TGCGCCAGCAGCACCAGCGGGGTGGACCGGGATACGCAGTATTTT CASSTSGVDRDTQYF
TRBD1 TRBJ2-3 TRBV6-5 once TGTGCCAGCAGTTACAATCAGGGGGCTGTCGATACGCAGTATTTT CASSYNQGAVDTQYF
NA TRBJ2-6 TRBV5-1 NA TGCGCCAGCAGCTCTCACATCTCTGGGGCCAACGTCCTGACTTTC CASSSHISGANVLTF
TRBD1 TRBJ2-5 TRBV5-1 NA TGCGCCAGCAGCGGGACAGGGAACCCTCAAGAGACCCAGTACTTC CASSGTGNPQETQYF
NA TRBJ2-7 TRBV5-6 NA TGTGCCAGCAGCTTGGTAAGGCGGGGGCGCTACGAGCAGTACTTC CASSLVRRGRYEQYF
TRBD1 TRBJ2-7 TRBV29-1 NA TGCAGTGCCAGTCGGGGGACAGGGAACTACGAGCAGTACTTC CSASRGTGNYEQYF
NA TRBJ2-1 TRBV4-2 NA TGTGCCAGCAGCCAGGGTCGTCCCCGACAAGATAACAATGAGCAGTTCTTC CASSQGRPRQDNNEQFF
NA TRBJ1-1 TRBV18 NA TGTGCCAGCTCACCAAGGGGGAGAGGCACTGAAGCTTTCTTT CASSPRGRGTEAFF